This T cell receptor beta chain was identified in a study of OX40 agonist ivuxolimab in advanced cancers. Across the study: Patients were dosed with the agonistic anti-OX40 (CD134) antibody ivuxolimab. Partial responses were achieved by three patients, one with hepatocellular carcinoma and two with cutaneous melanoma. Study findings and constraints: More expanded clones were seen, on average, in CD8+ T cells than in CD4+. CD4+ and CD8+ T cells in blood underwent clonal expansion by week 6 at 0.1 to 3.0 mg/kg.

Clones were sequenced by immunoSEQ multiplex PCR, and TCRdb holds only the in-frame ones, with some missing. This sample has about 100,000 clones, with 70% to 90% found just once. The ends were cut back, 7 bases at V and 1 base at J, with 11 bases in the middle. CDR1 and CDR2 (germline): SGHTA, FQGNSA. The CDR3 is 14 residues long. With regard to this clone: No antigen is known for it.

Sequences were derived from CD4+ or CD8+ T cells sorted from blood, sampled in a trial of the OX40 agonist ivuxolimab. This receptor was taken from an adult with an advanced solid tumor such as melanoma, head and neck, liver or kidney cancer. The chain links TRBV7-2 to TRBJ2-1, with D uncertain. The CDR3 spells CASTTPQSYNEQFF. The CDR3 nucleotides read TGTGCCAGCACCACTCCACAGTCCTACAATGAGCAGTTCTTC.